This T cell receptor (beta chain) was identified during a study of shared clonotypes between healthy human individuals (dated by TCRdb to 2018 to 2021). Regarding the complete study: The cohort included three men and a couple of women between 18 and 49 years of age. Each donor's leukapheresis produced roughly between roughly 0.94 and 9.5 billion PBMCs. For each donor, CD4 naive and CD4 memory were each run on three plates, CD8 naive on two plates, and CD8 memory on one plate. To estimate repertoire size and how much clonotype sharing occurs between individuals, the study deeply sequenced the blood TCR repertoires of several healthy adults. To increase sequencing depth and limit assay-specific biases, TCR repertoire library preparation and sequencing were carried out by different laboratories using diverse techniques. Paper-wide results and their limitations: Sampling was restricted to blood, and TCR repertoires in tissues likely differ from the TCR repertoires found in blood. Based on pairwise subsampling, the degree of clonotype sharing among donors was expected to be affected by sequencing depth. Sharing across several donors was observed for approximately 5% of naive CD4, about 3.2% of naive CD8, 2% to 2.5% of memory CD4, and about 0.4% of memory CD8 clonotypes. Incomplete sequencing was indicated by rarefaction of sorted-subset datasets, despite the large sequencing depth. Estimated clonotype richness was generally larger for naive than for memory subsets. The genetic and exposure-history diversity represented was limited by the small number of donors. Compared with non-shared clonotypes, clonotypes shared by all four sorted-subset donors had higher generation probabilities.

The donors were healthy, HIV-negative adults who had no recently reported acute infections or vaccinations. Only Caucasian adults living in Nashville, Tennessee, USA were represented among the donors. CD4+ T cells were enriched by magnetic negative selection; naive cells were then positively selected on CD45RA, and the negative fraction formed the memory subset. Blood was obtained by leukapheresis, after which PBMCs were separated by Ficoll-Histopaque density gradient centrifugation and cryopreserved in liquid nitrogen vapor phase. Purity and quantity of every magnetically sorted T cell population were checked by analytical flow cytometry. From each sorted fraction, genomic DNA was isolated and quantified by UV absorbance on a Nanodrop 2000c. Turning to this clone: Its cognate antigen has yet to be identified. Base qualities are not recorded, but no much larger clone differs from it by a single base.

According to the germline V gene, CDR1 reads SGHAT and CDR2 reads FQNNGV. Measured from the cysteine to the phenylalanine, the CDR3 is 15 residues long. CDR3 DNA only is kept here, 45 bases in frame from base 1. Using the deep immunoSEQ assay, TCR CDR3 regions were amplified from genomic DNA by multiplex PCR. Extracted genomic DNA from each cell subset was spread evenly across all wells of several immunoSEQ 96-well plates, with each plate serving as a replicate. For sorted subsets, roughly 190 ng of genomic DNA, equivalent to around 29,000 T cell genomes, went into each replicate PCR. Purified libraries were measured with a Qubit 3.0 fluorometer, size-checked on a Bioanalyzer 2100, and measured again with the KAPA Library Quantification kit. Every immunoSEQ 96-well plate was sequenced on a dedicated single-read 150-cycle Illumina NextSeq 550 flow cell. Per the authors' processing: Because the immunoSEQ output held only junctional sequences and lacked quality scores, the filtering could not match the filtering applied to full-length reads. To assign V/J genes and CDR3, sequences were annotated using PyIR, a Python wrapper for IgBLAST v1.9, with IMGT germline references. Any read was removed if the V/J assignment was weak (E-value above 1e-6), the CDR3 was missing, or the read contained stop codons, out-of-frame junctions, or ambiguous translated residues. V3J clonotypes were defined as sequences sharing an identical inferred V gene, J gene, and CDR3 amino acid sequence. To compute the percentage overlap between repertoires, the number of shared unique clonotypes was divided by the size of the smaller repertoire. Three approaches were used to assess repertoire richness: RTK rarefaction, the Chao1 estimator, and Recon v2.1 estimates of unobserved clonotypes. Generation probabilities for all TCRbeta clonotypes obtained by the gDNA method from a handful of donors were computed using OLGA. The table comes from immuneACCESS by way of TCRdb, which keeps in-frame sequences with V and J called. Part of the clones is missing from these tables; in studies checked, under half for an unresolved V gene and the rest for unknown reasons. V, J and clone size are those of that table, while D and trimming were read from the DNA. Across this sample there are 2 million to 2.5 million clones, with 80% to 95% seen only once. Clones ranked in the top ten supply about 0.36% of the sample.

The TCR originated in a man aged 18 to 30 in good health. Some clones in this sample may be carry-over from other donors' samples. Input material: naive CD4+ T cells from PBMCs. This specimen's cell subset or site label, per the study, means: CD45RA+ positively selected. This sequence uses TRBV11-2 and TRBJ2-5, and possibly TRBD1, on 5 matching bases. Judging by the DNA end, TRBJ2-7 fits better; the J call may be wrong. The DNA sequence reads TGTGCCAGCAGCTTATGGGGCAGTTTAACCTACGAGCAGTACTTC. The encoded protein is CASSLWGSLTYEQYF.